The sequence of this T cell receptor (beta chain) was determined in a study of T cell clonotyping in hematopoietic cell transplantation. Broader study findings: Cells were unsorted, so CD4 and CD8 contributions were not separated.

In regard to this clone: Its antigen remains unidentified.

CDR1 MNHEY and CDR2 SVGAGI come from the germline V gene. The CDR3 sequence is 14 residues long. Trimming shortened V by 2 bases and J by 6 bases, and 10 bases separated the two germline ends. The method was immunoSEQ multiplex PCR; TCRdb's version includes in-frame clones alone and lacks a portion of them. This table has over 25,000 clones, 95% appearing once. The gene calls are TRBV6-5 and TRBJ2-2; either TRBD1 or TRBD2 may supply D (5 bases each). Sequenced input: peripheral blood mononuclear cells. The sequence came from a man between 45 and 60 years old in good health. Some clones in this sample may be carry-over from other donors' samples. The CDR3 bases are TGTGCCAGCAGTTACGCCAGGGACGCCGGGGAGCTGTTTTTT. As protein: CASSYARDAGELFF.